This entry describes one T cell receptor beta chain. Germline V gives CDR1 SGHRS, CDR2 YFSETQ. The CDR3 runs to 14 residues. The junction had 7 bases not matched to a gene; V was cut back by 5 bases and J by 3 bases. Under the authors' procedure: Estimates of nucleated cell counts were drawn from the amplification of reference gene primers. Sequencing used immunoSEQ multiplex PCR; TCRdb keeps in-frame clones, though not all of them. V and J calls and clone size are those listed in that table; D and trimming were worked out from the DNA. Of about 300,000 clones in the sample, about 93% were seen once. This sample was included in a study of blood T cell repertoires in COVID-19. Enrolled during active infection, Seattle patients were then followed longitudinally.

The receptor's source is a woman aged 25 to 39 with COVID-19, enrolled during active disease. Sequencing input: peripheral blood. V is TRBV5-1 and J is TRBJ2-7; 8 bases are shared with TRBD1. The chain's CDR3 is CASRSRTGIYEQYF. CDR3 in DNA: TGCGCCAGCAGGAGCCGGACAGGGATCTACGAGCAGTACTTC.